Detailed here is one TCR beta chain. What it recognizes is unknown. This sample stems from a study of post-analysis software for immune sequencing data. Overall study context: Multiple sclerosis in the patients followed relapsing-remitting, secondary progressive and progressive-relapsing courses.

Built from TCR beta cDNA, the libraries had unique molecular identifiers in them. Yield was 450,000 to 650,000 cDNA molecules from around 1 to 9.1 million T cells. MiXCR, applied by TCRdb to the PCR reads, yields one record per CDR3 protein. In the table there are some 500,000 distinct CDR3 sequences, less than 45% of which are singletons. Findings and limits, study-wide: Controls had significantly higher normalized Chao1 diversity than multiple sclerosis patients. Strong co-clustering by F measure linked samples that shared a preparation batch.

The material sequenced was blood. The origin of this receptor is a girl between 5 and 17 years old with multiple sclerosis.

Written as DNA, the CDR3 is TGTGCCAGCAGCTCTACGGAATCTGGAGGCCCAGAGACCCAGTACTTC. Its translation: CASSSTESGGPETQYF. The chain joins TRBV7-9 to TRBJ2-5; D is perhaps TRBD2 (5 bases). V lost 4 bases and J lost 4, with 19 bases in between. The germline gives CDR1 SEHNR, CDR2 FQNEAQ (reference sequence). The CDR3 length is 16 residues.